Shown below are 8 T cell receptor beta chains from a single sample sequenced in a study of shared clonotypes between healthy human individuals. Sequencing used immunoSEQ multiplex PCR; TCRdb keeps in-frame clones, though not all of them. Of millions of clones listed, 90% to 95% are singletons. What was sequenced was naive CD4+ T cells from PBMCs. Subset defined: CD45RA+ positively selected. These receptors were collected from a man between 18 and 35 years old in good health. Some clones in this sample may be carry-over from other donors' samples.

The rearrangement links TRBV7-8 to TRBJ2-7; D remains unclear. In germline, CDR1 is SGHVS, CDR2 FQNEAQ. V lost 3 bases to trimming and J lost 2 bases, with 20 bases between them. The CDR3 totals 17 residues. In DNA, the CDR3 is TGTGCCAGCAGCTTTAAGCACAGCTTCTCCGTTCCCTACGAGCAGTACTTC. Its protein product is CASSFKHSFSVPYEQYF.

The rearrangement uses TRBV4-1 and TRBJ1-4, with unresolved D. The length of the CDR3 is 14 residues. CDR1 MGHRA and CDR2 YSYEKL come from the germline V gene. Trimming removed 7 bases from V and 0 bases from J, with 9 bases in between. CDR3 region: CASKLVPTNEKLFF. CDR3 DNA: TGCGCCAGCAAGTTGGTTCCAACTAATGAAAAACTGTTTTTT.

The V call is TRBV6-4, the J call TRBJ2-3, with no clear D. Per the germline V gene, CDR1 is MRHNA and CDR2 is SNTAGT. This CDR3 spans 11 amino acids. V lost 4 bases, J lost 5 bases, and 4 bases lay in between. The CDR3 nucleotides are TGTGCCAGCAGTGTCGGAGATACGCAGTATTTT. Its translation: CASSVGDTQYF.

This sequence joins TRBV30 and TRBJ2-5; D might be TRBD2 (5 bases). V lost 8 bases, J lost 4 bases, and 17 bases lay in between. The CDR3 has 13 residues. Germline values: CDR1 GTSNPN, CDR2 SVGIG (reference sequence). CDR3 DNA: TGTGCCGGACTGGCTCACAAACGAGAGACCCAGTACTTC. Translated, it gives CAGLAHKRETQYF.

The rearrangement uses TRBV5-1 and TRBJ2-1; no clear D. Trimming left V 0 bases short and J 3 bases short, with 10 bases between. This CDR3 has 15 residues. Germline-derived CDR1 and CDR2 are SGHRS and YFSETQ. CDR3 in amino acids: CASSLAYPSYNEQFF. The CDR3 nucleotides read TGCGCCAGCAGCTTGGCTTATCCTAGCTACAATGAGCAGTTCTTC.

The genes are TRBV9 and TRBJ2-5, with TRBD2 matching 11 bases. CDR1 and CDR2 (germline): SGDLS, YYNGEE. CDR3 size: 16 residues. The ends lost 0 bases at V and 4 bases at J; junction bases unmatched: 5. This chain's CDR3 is CASSVGLAGGIETQYF. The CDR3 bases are TGTGCCAGCAGCGTAGGGCTAGCGGGAGGTATAGAGACCCAGTACTTC.

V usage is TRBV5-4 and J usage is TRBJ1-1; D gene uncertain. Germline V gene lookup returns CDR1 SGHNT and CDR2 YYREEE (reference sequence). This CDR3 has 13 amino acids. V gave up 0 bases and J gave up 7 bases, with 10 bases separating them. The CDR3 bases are TGTGCCAGCAGCTTGGGGCGGAGATATGAAGCTTTCTTT. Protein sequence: CASSLGRRYEAFF.

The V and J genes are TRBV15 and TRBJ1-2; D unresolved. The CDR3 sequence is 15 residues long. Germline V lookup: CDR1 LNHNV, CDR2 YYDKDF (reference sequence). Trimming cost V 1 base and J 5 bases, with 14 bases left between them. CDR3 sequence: CATSRGAGVDYGYTF. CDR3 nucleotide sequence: TGTGCCACCAGCAGAGGGGCAGGAGTTGATTATGGCTACACCTTC.